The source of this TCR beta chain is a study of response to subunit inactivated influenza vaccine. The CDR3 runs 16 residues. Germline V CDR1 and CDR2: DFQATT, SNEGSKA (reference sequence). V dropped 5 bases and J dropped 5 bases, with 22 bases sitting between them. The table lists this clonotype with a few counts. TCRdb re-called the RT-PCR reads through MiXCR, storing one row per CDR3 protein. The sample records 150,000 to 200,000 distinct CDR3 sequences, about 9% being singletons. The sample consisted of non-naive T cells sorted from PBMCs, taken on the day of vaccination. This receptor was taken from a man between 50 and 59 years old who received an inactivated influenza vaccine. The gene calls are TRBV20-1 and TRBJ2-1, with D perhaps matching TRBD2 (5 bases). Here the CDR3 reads CSAPPPLAHRDNEQFF. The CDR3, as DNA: TGCAGTGCTCCCCCCCCCCTAGCCCACCGCGACAATGAGCAGTTCTTC.